These T cell receptor beta chains were read from a single sample in a study of blood T cell repertoires in COVID-19. Sequenced by immunoSEQ multiplex PCR; TCRdb stores in-frame clones only, minus some. Among around 700,000 clones listed, 85% to 90% were seen once. The sequencing input was peripheral blood. The receptor source for this set is a woman aged 18-29 years with acute or convalescent COVID-19. Each CDR3 is given without its conserved first and last residue.

>TRBV12-3/TRBV12-4
ASSLGTGHNYT
>TRBV28
ASSSGTGTNSPLH
>TRBV5-5
ASSDGLAGGYNEQF
>TRBV6-6
ASSYSGPPEGGYT
>TRBV7-2
ASSLDRGETQY
>TRBV19
ASSMGTALSYEQY
>TRBV30
ARRTETFYGYT
>TRBV15
ATGRGHGYGYT
>TRBV12-3/TRBV12-4
ASSHPGQNEQY
>TRBV27
ASSPPFGGGNTDTQY
>TRBV5-5
ASTSGTGAMNTEAF
>TRBV28
ASSKLDRGFGYT
>TRBV11-2
ASSPRAGAWGEQY
>TRBV7-2
ASSLAGGGTEAF
>TRBV27
ASSRDRTLNYGYT
>TRBV6-2/TRBV6-3
ASSSGGPTGELF
>TRBV18
ASSQGQGRGAMNTEAF
>TRBV4-1
ASSQGGGLGNQPQH
>TRBV2
ASSGDREQQY
>TRBV27
ASSQGASIQY
>TRBV12-3/TRBV12-4
ASSSLGGPLH
>TRBV7-2
ASSEQGLTNEKLF
>TRBV21-1
ASSKGKDSRGSVDGYT
>TRBV19
ASSIVAKNTGELF
>TRBV29-1
SVEDPEGKGYEQY
>TRBV9
ASSATQGPINTEAF
>TRBV7-3
ASSLNRDEKLF
>TRBV27
ASSFHPLGLYNEQF
>TRBV10-3
AITAGDYGYT
>TRBV5-4
ASSPTTSGVLTDTQY
>TRBV5-1
ASSLDRPTDTQY
>TRBV5-5
ASSSATGDYEQY
>TRBV6-5
ASSSGNNQPQH
>TRBV2
ASSEVGLAGVGDQY
>TRBV27
ASSTDSYYEQY
>TRBV5-5
ASSLGPTGVSYEQY
>TRBV6-4
ASSLHPGQGLGYT
>TRBV19
ASSMGRANYGYT
>TRBV27
ASKWGGDVGYGYT
>TRBV9
ASSLGPGLWTEAF
>TRBV6-2/TRBV6-3
ASSYIGWGYT
>TRBV24-1
ATSALGSSGYT
>TRBV24-1
ATSDPREGNYGYT
>TRBV5-1
ASSLEGRGPTEAF